This entry lists 30 T cell receptor beta chains sequenced from one sample in a study of blood T cell repertoires in COVID-19. Profiled with immunoSEQ multiplex PCR; TCRdb holds only in-frame clones, not every one. Found here are roughly 250,000 clones, 80% to 90% of them singletons; the top ten hold under 5%. The sample was peripheral blood. These receptors originate from a man aged 50 to 60 with acute or convalescent COVID-19.

V and J are TRBV3-1 (or the pseudogene TRBV3-2) and TRBJ1-4; 10 nucleotides align to TRBD1. This CDR3 has 18 amino acids. Germline loops: CDR1 LGHDT, CDR2 YNNKEL (reference sequence). The V gene end was trimmed by 2 bases and the J gene end by 1 base; junction bases not matched to a gene: 7. CDR3 amino acids: CASSQRTGQGRTNEKLFF. The CDR3 bases are TGTGCCAGCAGCCAACGGACGGGACAGGGGCGAACTAATGAAAAACTGTTTTTT.

The rearrangement uses TRBV19 and TRBJ1-5; maybe TRBD1 (5 bases). The V gene lost 4 bases and the J gene lost 0 bases, with 16 bases spanning the gap. The germline V gene has CDR1 LNHDA and CDR2 SQIVND (reference sequence). The CDR3 length is 17 residues. In DNA, the CDR3 is TGTGCCAGTAGTAGAAACGACAGAGGATATAGCAATCAGCCCCAGCATTTT. Translated, it gives CASSRNDRGYSNQPQHF. Looking up the rest from reference TRBV19 and TRBJ1-5 gives the full variable domain: DGGITQSPKYLFRKEGQNVTLSCEQNLNHDAMYWYRQDPGQGLRLIYYSQIVNDFQKGDIAEGYSVSREKKESFPLTVTSAQKNPTAFYLCASSRNDRGYSNQPQHFGDGTRLSIL.

This chain joins TRBV19 and TRBJ1-1, with 8 bases aligning to TRBD1. Germline CDR1 is LNHDA and CDR2 is SQIVND (reference sequence). This CDR3 comprises 18 residues. The trim removed 5 bases at V and 1 base at J, leaving 15 bases unmatched. The CDR3 nucleotides read TGTGCCAGTAGTCCAACCCCCGAGACAGGGGTCCCGAACACTGAAGCTTTCTTT. Encoded protein: CASSPTPETGVPNTEAFF.

V gene TRBV4-1 combines with J gene TRBJ1-1, with D perhaps TRBD1 (5 bases). V shed 0 bases and J shed 1 base, with 9 bases lying between them. This CDR3 is built from 15 residues. Germline V gives CDR1 MGHRA, CDR2 YSYEKL. The CDR3 spells CASSQEQEANTEAFF. CDR3 coding DNA: TGCGCCAGCAGCCAAGAACAGGAAGCGAACACTGAAGCTTTCTTT.

The CDR3 sequence: CASSQDSDQGAWSPLHF. DNA of the CDR3: TGCGCCAGCAGCCAAGACTCAGATCAGGGGGCCTGGTCACCCCTCCACTTT. This chain connects TRBV4-1 to TRBJ1-6; 8 positions agree with TRBD1. Per germline, CDR1 MGHRA and CDR2 YSYEKL. Germline trimming cut 0 bases from V and 10 bases from J; bases unmatched to any gene: 11. The CDR3 has 17 residues.

The chain carries TRBV14 and TRBJ2-5; a possible D gene is TRBD2 (5 bases). The germline V gene has CDR1 SGHDN and CDR2 FVKESK. The CDR3 runs 15 residues. V shed 4 bases and J shed 1 base, with 13 bases lying between them. CDR3 sequence: CASSLSTGIQETQYF. The CDR3 nucleotides are TGTGCCAGCAGCCTCAGCACGGGGATCCAAGAGACCCAGTACTTC.

This clone has more than one count but fewer than ten. The genes are TRBV30 and TRBJ2-7, with D maybe TRBD1 (6 bases). The CDR3 has 13 residues. Germline CDR1 and CDR2: GTSNPN and SVGIG (reference sequence). Trimming cost V 2 bases and J 2 bases, with 10 bases left between them. The CDR3 reads CAWSLGAPYEQYF. Written as DNA, the CDR3 is TGTGCCTGGAGTTTGGGGGCCCCCTACGAGCAGTACTTC.

J is TRBJ1-1 and V is TRBV10-3; D remains ambiguous. The germline CDR1 and CDR2 sequences are ENHRY and SYGVKD. CDR3 size: 14 residues. V was shortened by 3 bases and J by 1 base, with 9 bases between the two germline ends. The CDR3 spells CAISEHSGNTEAFF. The DNA of the CDR3 is TGTGCCATCAGTGAACACAGCGGGAACACTGAAGCTTTCTTT.

The rearrangement links TRBV5-1 to TRBJ2-6, with D possibly being TRBD1 (5 bases). The CDR3 has 15 residues. Germline loops: CDR1 SGHRS, CDR2 YFSETQ. Trimming shortened V by 5 bases and J by 2 bases, and 11 bases separated the two germline ends. DNA for the CDR3: TGCGCCAGCAGATTTGCAGGGCCTGGGGCCAACGTCCTGACTTTC. Protein product: CASRFAGPGANVLTF.

This clone was detected once. J is TRBJ1-4 and V is TRBV5-1; D might be TRBD1 (5 bases). CDR1 and CDR2 (germline): SGHRS, YFSETQ. Between the trimmed V and J ends, which lost 2 bases and 2 bases, there was a span of 16 bases. CDR3 length: 17 residues. The CDR3 here is CASSLRVQEGTNEKLFF. The CDR3 bases are TGCGCCAGCAGCTTAAGAGTCCAGGAGGGGACTAATGAAAAACTGTTTTTT.

The chain uses TRBV5-1 and TRBJ2-5; TRBD1 agrees at 9 bases. Germline V gives CDR1 SGHRS, CDR2 YFSETQ. This CDR3 has 14 residues. V shed 5 bases and J 5 bases; nucleotides not matched to a gene: 7. The CDR3 DNA reads TGCGCCAGCAGGTCGGGACAGGGTAGGGAGACCCAGTACTTC. It is translated as CASRSGQGRETQYF.

On this clone itself: Other DNA sequences in this specimen translate into the identical CDR3. The rearrangement joins TRBV5-4 to TRBJ1-6; 11 bases are a match to TRBD1. This CDR3 is 15 amino acids long. The germline CDR1 and CDR2 sequences are SGHNT and YYREEE (reference sequence). Trimming removed 4 bases from V and 6 bases from J; junction bases left unmatched: 3. DNA of the CDR3: TGTGCCAGCAGCCCCGGGACAGGGGGTAATTCACCCCTCCACTTT. It codes for CASSPGTGGNSPLHF.

The genes are TRBV19 and TRBJ1-6; D gene unclear. CDR1 is LNHDA and CDR2 is SQIVND in the germline V gene (reference sequence). The CDR3 is made up of 12 amino acids. V was trimmed by 5 bases and J by 8 bases, leaving 7 bases between them. CDR3 loop: CASSPQDSPLHF. CDR3 DNA: TGTGCCAGTAGTCCCCAGGATTCACCCCTCCACTTT. The full variable domain, rest sourced from reference TRBV19 and TRBJ1-6, is DGGITQSPKYLFRKEGQNVTLSCEQNLNHDAMYWYRQDPGQGLRLIYYSQIVNDFQKGDIAEGYSVSREKKESFPLTVTSAQKNPTAFYLCASSPQDSPLHFGNGTRLTVT.

The chain is built from TRBV5-1 and TRBJ2-1, with 13 bases lining up with TRBD2. The CDR3 has 16 residues. Germline V lookup: CDR1 SGHRS, CDR2 YFSETQ. The ends lost 4 bases at V and 3 bases at J; junction bases unmatched: 4. The CDR3 spells CASSHTSGRVYNEQFF. The CDR3 region has the DNA TGCGCCAGCAGCCACACTAGCGGGAGGGTCTACAATGAGCAGTTCTTC.

The chain carries TRBV27 and TRBJ1-6, with D hard to call. The CDR3 has 14 amino acids. Trimming pared 5 bases from V and 6 bases from J, leaving 11 bases between. Germline CDR1 reads MNHEY; CDR2 reads SMNVEV (reference sequence). Written as DNA, the CDR3 is TGTGCCAGCAGTGCGGCACCAATTAATTCACCCCTCCACTTT. Protein: CASSAAPINSPLHF.

The chain has TRBV3-1 (or the pseudogene TRBV3-2) and TRBJ2-1; 9 bases are a match to TRBD2. This CDR3 is built from 18 residues. The trim removed 0 bases at V and 0 bases at J, leaving 6 bases unmatched. Germline-derived CDR1 and CDR2 are LGHDT and YNNKEL (reference sequence). CDR3 sequence (DNA): TGTGCCAGCAGCCAAGATAGACTAGCGGAAGCCTCCTACAATGAGCAGTTCTTC. It yields the protein CASSQDRLAEASYNEQFF.

This clone was detected only a few times. The genes are TRBV24-1 and TRBJ1-1; D might be TRBD1 (6 bases). This CDR3 is built from 16 residues. CDR1 and CDR2 from the germline V gene are KGHDR and SFDVKD. The V gene lost 4 bases and the J gene lost 3 bases, with 17 bases spanning the gap. CDR3 nucleotides: TGTGCCACCAGTGACCCTCCAGTACAGGGAGACACTGAAGCTTTCTTT. This encodes CATSDPPVQGDTEAFF.

The chain combines TRBV6-5 with TRBJ1-3, with TRBD1 as a possible D gene (5 bases). V was clipped by 3 bases and J by 2 bases, with 11 bases between them. CDR1 and CDR2 (germline): MNHEY, SVGAGI. The CDR3 totals 15 residues. CDR3 bases: TGTGCCAGCAGTTATCGCAGGGTCCCTGGAAACACCATATATTTT. Amino acids: CASSYRRVPGNTIYF.

The rearrangement links TRBV5-1 to TRBJ2-7; the D gene is possibly TRBD2 (7 bases). CDR3 size: 15 residues. CDR1 is SGHRS and CDR2 is YFSETQ in the germline V gene. Trimming shortened V by 6 bases and J by 1 base, and 17 bases separated the two germline ends. The CDR3 reads CASIRTGGPSYEQYF. The CDR3 DNA is TGCGCCAGCATTCGAACGGGGGGCCCTTCCTACGAGCAGTACTTC.

This chain uses TRBV5-1 with TRBJ1-5, with TRBD1 matching over 11 bases. The J segment lost 6 bases and the V segment lost 4 bases, leaving 6 bases of the junction unmatched. This CDR3 has 15 residues. Germline V gives CDR1 SGHRS, CDR2 YFSETQ. The CDR3 is CASSELGTGGQPQHF. The CDR3, as DNA: TGCGCCAGCAGCGAACTAGGGACAGGGGGTCAGCCCCAGCATTTT.

The chain carries TRBV6-5 and TRBJ1-5; D remains ambiguous. The V gene's germline CDR1 is MNHEY and CDR2 SVGAGI. V lost 0 bases, J lost 7 bases, and 16 bases lay in between. CDR3 length: 16 amino acids. DNA of the CDR3: TGTGCCAGCAGTTACTCGATTCCTGGTAATAGACAGCCCCAGCATTTT. It specifies CASSYSIPGNRQPQHF.

V is TRBV18 and J is TRBJ2-5, with TRBD1 matching over 7 bases. The CDR3 runs 14 residues. Germline CDR1 is KGHSH and CDR2 is LQKENI. Germline trimming cut 5 bases from V and 1 base from J; bases unmatched to any gene: 4. CDR3 residues: CASSTGTAQETQYF. The CDR3 nucleotides are TGTGCCAGCTCAACCGGGACAGCCCAAGAGACCCAGTACTTC. The whole variable domain, remainder taken from reference TRBV18 and TRBJ2-5, is NAGVMQNPRHLVRRRGQEARLRCSPMKGHSHVYWYRQLPEEGLKFMVYLQKENIIDESGMPKERFSAEFPKEGPSILRIQQVVRGDSAAYFCASSTGTAQETQYFGPGTRLLVL.

V gene TRBV10-3 combines with J gene TRBJ1-2; 10 bases line up with TRBD1. V dropped 5 bases and J dropped 6; count of bases not matched to a gene: 3. The CDR3 loop spans 13 amino acids. CDR1 is ENHRY and CDR2 is SYGVKD in the germline V gene. The CDR3 region has the DNA TGTGCCATCAGTCGGACAGGGGGAAATGGCTACACCTTC. It is translated as CAISRTGGNGYTF.

The rearrangement joins TRBV19 to TRBJ2-3; 10 positions agree with TRBD2. The trim removed 6 bases at V and 1 base at J, leaving 4 bases unmatched. Looked up from germline, CDR1 is LNHDA and CDR2 is SQIVND (reference sequence). The CDR3 loop spans 15 amino acids. The CDR3 DNA follows: TGTGCCAGTAGAAGCGGGGGGGCCGGCACAGATACGCAGTATTTT. Protein: CASRSGGAGTDTQYF.

This chain connects TRBV28 to TRBJ2-1; 10 bases agree with TRBD2. V trimming: 6 bases; J trimming: 5 bases; junction bases outside the gene matches: 10. The CDR3 extends over 16 amino acids. CDR1 is MDHEN, CDR2 SYDVKM, per germline. CDR3 nucleotide sequence: TGTGCCAGCAGAAAGAGGGTAGCGGGGGGAAACAATGAGCAGTTCTTC. Amino acids: CASRKRVAGGNNEQFF.

The chain carries TRBV6-5 and TRBJ2-7, with TRBD2 as a possible D gene (6 bases). The CDR3 sequence is 13 residues long. The germline V gene encodes CDR1 MNHEY and CDR2 SVGAGI. Trimming cost V 11 bases and J 3 bases, with 17 bases left between them. The CDR3 spells CAGLTGLDYEQYF. The DNA of the CDR3 is TGTGCCGGACTTACGGGACTTGACTACGAGCAGTACTTC.

The rearrangement links TRBV19 to TRBJ2-1; tentatively, D is TRBD2 (5 bases). Trimming shortened V by 3 bases and J by 6 bases, and 9 bases separated the two germline ends. This CDR3 comprises 13 residues. The germline gives CDR1 LNHDA, CDR2 SQIVND (reference sequence). The CDR3 bases are TGTGCCAGTAGTATGGGCGGGCCCAATGAGCAGTTCTTC. Its protein is CASSMGGPNEQFF.

The chain couples TRBV30 to TRBJ1-3; D uncertain. CDR3 length: 16 residues. The ends were cut back, 3 bases at V and 0 bases at J, with 15 bases in the middle. Germline lookup yields CDR1 GTSNPN and CDR2 SVGIG (reference sequence). CDR3 in DNA: TGTGCCTGGAGGAATCCGGACGGGAGCTCTGGAAACACCATATATTTT. It yields the protein CAWRNPDGSSGNTIYF.

The V gene is TRBV15, the J gene TRBJ2-1, with a possible D match to TRBD2 (6 bases). The CDR3 runs 15 residues. V shed 8 bases and J shed 7 bases, with 21 bases lying between them. The germline gives CDR1 LNHNV, CDR2 YYDKDF (reference sequence). CDR3 in DNA: TGTGCCACCGCGACTAGAACAGTAGTGGGGAATGAGCAGTTCTTC. This gives the protein CATATRTVVGNEQFF.

This clone was observed a single time. V is TRBV30 and J is TRBJ1-5; TRBD1 matches 9 bases. This CDR3 is 16 amino acids long. The junction had 16 bases not matched to a gene; V was cut back by 1 base and J by 12 bases. CDR1 and CDR2 from the germline V gene are GTSNPN and SVGIG (reference sequence). CDR3 coding DNA: TGTGCCTGGAGTGGGTACTCAACAGGGGGCCTGCTCCTCCAGCATTTT. Amino acids: CAWSGYSTGGLLLQHF.